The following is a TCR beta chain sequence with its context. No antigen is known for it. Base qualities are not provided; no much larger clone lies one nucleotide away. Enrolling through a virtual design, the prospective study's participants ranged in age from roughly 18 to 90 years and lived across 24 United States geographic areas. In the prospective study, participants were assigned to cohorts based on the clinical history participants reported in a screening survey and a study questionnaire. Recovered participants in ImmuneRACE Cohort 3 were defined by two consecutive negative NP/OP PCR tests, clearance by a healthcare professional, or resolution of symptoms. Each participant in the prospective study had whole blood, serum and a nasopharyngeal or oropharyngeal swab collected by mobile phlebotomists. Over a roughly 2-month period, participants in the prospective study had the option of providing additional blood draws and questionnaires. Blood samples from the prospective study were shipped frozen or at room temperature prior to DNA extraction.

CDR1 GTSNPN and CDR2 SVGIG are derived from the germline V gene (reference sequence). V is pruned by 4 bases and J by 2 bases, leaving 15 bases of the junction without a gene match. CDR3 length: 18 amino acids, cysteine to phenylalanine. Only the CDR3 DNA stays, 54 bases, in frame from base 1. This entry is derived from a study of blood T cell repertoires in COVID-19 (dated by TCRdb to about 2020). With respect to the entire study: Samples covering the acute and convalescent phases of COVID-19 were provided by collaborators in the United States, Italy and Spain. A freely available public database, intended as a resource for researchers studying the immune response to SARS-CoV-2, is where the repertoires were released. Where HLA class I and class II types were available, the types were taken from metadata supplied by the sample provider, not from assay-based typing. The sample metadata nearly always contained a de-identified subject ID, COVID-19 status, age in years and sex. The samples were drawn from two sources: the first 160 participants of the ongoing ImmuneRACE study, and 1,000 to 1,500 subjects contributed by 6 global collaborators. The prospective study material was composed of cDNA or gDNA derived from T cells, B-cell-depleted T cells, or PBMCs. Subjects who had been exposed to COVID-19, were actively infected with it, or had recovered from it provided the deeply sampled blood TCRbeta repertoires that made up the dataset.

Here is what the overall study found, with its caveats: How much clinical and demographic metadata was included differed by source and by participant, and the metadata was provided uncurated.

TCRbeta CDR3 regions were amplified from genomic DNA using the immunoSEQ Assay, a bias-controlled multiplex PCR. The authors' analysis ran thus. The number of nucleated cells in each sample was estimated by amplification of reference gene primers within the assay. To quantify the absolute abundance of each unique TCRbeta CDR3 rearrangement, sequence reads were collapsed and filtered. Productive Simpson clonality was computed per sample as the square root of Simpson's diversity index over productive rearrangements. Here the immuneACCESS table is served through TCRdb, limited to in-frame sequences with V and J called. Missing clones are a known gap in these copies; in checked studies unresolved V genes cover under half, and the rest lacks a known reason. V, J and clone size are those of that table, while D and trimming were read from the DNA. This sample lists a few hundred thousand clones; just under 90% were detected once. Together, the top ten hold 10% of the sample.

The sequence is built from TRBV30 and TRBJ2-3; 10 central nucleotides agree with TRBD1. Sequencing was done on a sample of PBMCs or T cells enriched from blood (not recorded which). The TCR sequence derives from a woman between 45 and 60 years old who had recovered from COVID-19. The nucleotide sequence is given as TGTGCCTGGACCAAAGTCCCGGGACAGGGGACTTCCACAGATACGCAGTATTTT. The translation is CAWTKVPGQGTSTDTQYF.